This is a list of T cell receptor beta chains from one sample in a study of blood T cells in healthy people across ages. Using its own MiXCR run on the 5' RACE reads, TCRdb lists one record per CDR3 protein. The table includes some 920,000 distinct CDR3 sequences, around 54% detected once. Specimen: blood. The origin of the receptors is a woman aged 55-75 years in good health. Each CDR3 is given with its conserved first and last residue. Fields, in order: J gene, D gene, V gene, clone size, CDR3 protein, CDR3 DNA. The D gene is left open where the match is weak. Size is stated for part of the rows, as once, few or many counts, or as a class when the clone is expanded.

TRBJ1-4	TRBD1	TRBV6-2/TRBV6-3	NA	CASTGTAEKLFF	TGTGCCAGCACCGGGACAGCTGAAAAACTGTTTTTT
TRBJ2-5	NA	TRBV20-1	NA	CSAESLETQYF	TGCAGTGCTGAGTCCCTGGAGACCCAGTACTTC
TRBJ2-1	TRBD2	TRBV7-3	NA	CASSLGTSGGKKDEQFF	TGTGCCAGCAGCTTGGGGACTAGCGGGGGTAAAAAGGATGAGCAGTTCTTC
TRBJ2-1	NA	TRBV12-3/TRBV12-4	NA	CATDTGTCNEQFF	TGTGCCACCGACACAGGTACCTGCAATGAGCAGTTCTTC
TRBJ2-3	TRBD2	TRBV12-3/TRBV12-4	few	CASRALAGGSSYTQYF	TGTGCCAGCAGAGCACTAGCGGGAGGTTCGTCGTATACGCAGTATTTT
TRBJ2-5	NA	TRBV21-1	NA	CASSKTPLGPDRVNEQYF	TGTGCCAGCAGCAAAACTCCCCTCGGCCCGGACAGGGTGAATGAGCAGTACTTC
TRBJ2-5	NA	TRBV2	NA	CASSVLETQYF	TGTGCCAGCAGCGTTCTCGAGACCCAGTACTTC
TRBJ2-1	NA	TRBV5-1	NA	CASRTSSSYNEQFF	TGCGCCAGCAGAACGTCCAGCTCCTACAATGAGCAGTTCTTC
TRBJ1-2	TRBD1	TRBV20-1	NA	CSARGTGDGYTF	TGCAGTGCTAGAGGGACAGGGGATGGCTACACCTTC
TRBJ2-7	TRBD2	TRBV4-1	NA	CASSQAHGQRGAYEQYF	TGCGCCAGCAGCCAAGCCCACGGGCAGCGGGGAGCCTACGAGCAGTACTTC
TRBJ2-7	NA	TRBV6-2/TRBV6-3	NA	CASSYSTRWSEQYF	TGTGCCAGCAGTTACTCGACTAGGTGGTCCGAGCAGTACTTC
TRBJ2-7	TRBD2	TRBV12-3/TRBV12-4	NA	CASSFELARPYEQYF	TGTGCCAGCAGTTTCGAACTAGCGCGACCCTACGAGCAGTACTTC
TRBJ2-7	NA	TRBV7-2	few	CASSLVGTFSYEQYF	TGTGCCAGCAGCTTAGTCGGGACCTTCTCCTACGAGCAGTACTTC
TRBJ1-1	NA	TRBV7-2	NA	CASSLRAGDEAFF	TGTGCCAGCAGCTTACGGGCAGGGGATGAAGCTTTCTTT
TRBJ2-5	NA	TRBV7-9	NA	CALGVPLPQETQYF	TGTGCCTTAGGGGTCCCTCTCCCCCAAGAGACCCAGTACTTC
TRBJ2-5	NA	TRBV5-1	few	CASSFKQGPETQYF	TGCGCCAGCAGCTTTAAACAGGGTCCTGAGACCCAGTACTTC
TRBJ2-7	NA	TRBV28	NA	CASRGAASYEQYF	TGTGCCAGCCGGGGGGCAGCATCCTACGAGCAGTACTTC
TRBJ2-7	NA	TRBV4-2	NA	CASSQDFRQELYEQYF	TGTGCCAGCAGCCAAGATTTTCGACAGGAACTCTACGAGCAGTACTTC
TRBJ2-5	TRBD1	TRBV30	few	CAWMDRGETQYF	TGTGCCTGGATGGACAGGGGAGAGACCCAGTACTTC
TRBJ2-4	NA	TRBV27	NA	CASRGGALTKNIQYF	TGTGCCAGCAGGGGAGGCGCCTTGACCAAAAACATTCAGTACTTC
TRBJ1-5	NA	TRBV4-3	NA	CASSQEWDNNQPQHF	TGCGCCAGCAGCCAAGAATGGGATAACAATCAGCCCCAGCATTTT
TRBJ2-3	TRBD2	TRBV5-1	NA	CASSRKTSGKSDTQYF	TGCGCCAGCAGCCGCAAGACTAGCGGGAAATCGGATACGCAGTATTTT
TRBJ2-3	NA	TRBV11-2	NA	CASSPRGQSRDTQYF	TGTGCCAGCAGCCCAAGAGGACAGTCACGAGATACGCAGTATTTT
TRBJ2-7	TRBD1	TRBV7-2	NA	CASSLVGSGTGFYEQYF	TGTGCCAGCAGCTTAGTAGGGAGCGGGACAGGGTTCTACGAGCAGTACTTC
TRBJ2-7	NA	TRBV6-1	NA	CASSEYRGGSSYEQYF	TGTGCCAGCAGTGAATATAGGGGTGGGAGCTCCTACGAGCAGTACTTC
TRBJ2-2	NA	TRBV14	NA	CASSRTRNTGELFF	TGTGCCAGCAGCCGGACAAGGAACACCGGGGAGCTGTTTTTT
TRBJ1-1	TRBD1	TRBV6-6	NA	CASSGGQENTEAFF	TGTGCCAGCAGTGGGGGACAGGAGAACACTGAAGCTTTCTTT
TRBJ2-5	TRBD1	TRBV28	NA	CASNPWTRGETQYF	TGTGCCAGCAATCCTTGGACCAGGGGGGAGACCCAGTACTTC
TRBJ2-6	NA	TRBV9	few	CASSVVVSGANVLTF	TGTGCCAGCAGCGTAGTGGTCTCTGGGGCCAACGTCCTGACTTTC
TRBJ2-1	TRBD2	TRBV28	NA	CAGASGPSYNEQFF	TGTGCCGGCGCTAGCGGACCCTCCTACAATGAGCAGTTCTTC